Detailed here is one TCR beta chain. Its antigen is not known. This entry comes from a study of CD8 T cells in ankylosing spondylitis. Study-level points and caveats: Researchers report that disease-linked clones proved CD8+ and relatively rare in peripheral blood. The study identified a TCR beta motif of fewer than 10 highly homologous variants that appeared characteristic of ankylosing spondylitis blood.

TCRdb called the 5' RACE reads again in MiXCR, with one record for every CDR3 protein. The sample gives about 340,000 distinct CDR3 sequences, more than 20% of which show up once; under 15% is in the top ten. This CDR3 region has 14 residues. The ends lost 3 bases at V and 7 bases at J; junction bases unmatched: 7. The chain couples TRBV12-3 or TRBV12-4 to TRBJ2-7; 9 nucleotides line up with TRBD2. This sequence originates from a male donor with ankylosing spondylitis or in good health (not recorded which). The sample was blood, either unsorted or a sorted T cell fraction (not recorded which). The DNA of the CDR3 is TGTGCCAGCAGTTTCCAGCGGGGGGCGGAAGAGCAGTACTTC. Protein product: CASSFQRGAEEQYF.